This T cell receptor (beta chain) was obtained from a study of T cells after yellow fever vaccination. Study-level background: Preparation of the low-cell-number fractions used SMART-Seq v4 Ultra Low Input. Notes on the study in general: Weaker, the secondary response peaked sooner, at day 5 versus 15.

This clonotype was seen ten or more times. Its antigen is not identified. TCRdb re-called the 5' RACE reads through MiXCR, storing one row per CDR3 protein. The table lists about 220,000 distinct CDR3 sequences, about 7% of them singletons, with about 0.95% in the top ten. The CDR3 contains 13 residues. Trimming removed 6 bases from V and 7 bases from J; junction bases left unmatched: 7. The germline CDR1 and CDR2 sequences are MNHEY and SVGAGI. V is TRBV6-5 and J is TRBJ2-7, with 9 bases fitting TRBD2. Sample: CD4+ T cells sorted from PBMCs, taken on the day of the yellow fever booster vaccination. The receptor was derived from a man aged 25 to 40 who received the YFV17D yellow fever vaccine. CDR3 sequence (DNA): TGTGCCAGCAGAACTAGCGGGTGGGGGGAGCAGTACTTC. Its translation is CASRTSGWGEQYF.